One T cell receptor (beta chain) is described in this entry. This entry belongs to a study of cytomegalovirus exposure and HLA in healthy donors. Primers included in the PCR were 60 Vbeta and 13 Jbeta primers. TCRdb's copy holds only in-frame clones and misses some; the assay was immunoSEQ multiplex PCR. Found here are approximately 170,000 clones, roughly three quarters of them singletons; the top ten hold approximately 2.1%. CDR1 is SGHRS and CDR2 is YFSETQ in the germline V gene. V lost 9 bases and J 3 bases, leaving 18 bases between the germline ends. This CDR3 spans 14 amino acids. The material sequenced was PBMCs. The rearrangement uses TRBV5-1 and TRBJ2-5; TRBD1 is a possible D gene (8 bases). The TCR sequence derives from a woman aged 45-65 years in good health and CMV-seronegative. The CDR3 coding sequence is TGCGCCACAAAATTACAGGGGGGGAAAGAGACCCAGTACTTC. Translated: CATKLQGGKETQYF.